Below, one TCR beta chain is given with its context. V was clipped by 6 bases and J by 8 bases, with 23 bases between them. The germline CDR1 and CDR2 sequences are MDHEN and SYDVKM. CDR3 size: 16 residues. This sample was taken from a study of blood T cell repertoires in COVID-19. Background on the study: There were acute and convalescent COVID-19 samples, and they came from the United States, Italy and Spain. T cells, B-cell-depleted T cells, or PBMCs supplied cDNA or gDNA.

In the source study's methods: Reference gene primer amplification gave nucleated cell count estimates. Sequenced by immunoSEQ multiplex PCR; TCRdb stores in-frame clones only, minus some. V and J calls and clone size are as listed in that table; D and trimming were resolved from the DNA. The sample yields around 77,000 clones, under 95% seen once. This chain connects TRBV28 to TRBJ1-5; D gene unclear. The sequencing sample was made of peripheral blood. The receptor was derived from a woman of 80 years or more with active or convalescent COVID-19. As DNA, the CDR3 is TGTGCCAGCAGATCCTCGACGGCCCCCAGGTCAGAGCCCCAGCATTTT. It translates to CASRSSTAPRSEPQHF.